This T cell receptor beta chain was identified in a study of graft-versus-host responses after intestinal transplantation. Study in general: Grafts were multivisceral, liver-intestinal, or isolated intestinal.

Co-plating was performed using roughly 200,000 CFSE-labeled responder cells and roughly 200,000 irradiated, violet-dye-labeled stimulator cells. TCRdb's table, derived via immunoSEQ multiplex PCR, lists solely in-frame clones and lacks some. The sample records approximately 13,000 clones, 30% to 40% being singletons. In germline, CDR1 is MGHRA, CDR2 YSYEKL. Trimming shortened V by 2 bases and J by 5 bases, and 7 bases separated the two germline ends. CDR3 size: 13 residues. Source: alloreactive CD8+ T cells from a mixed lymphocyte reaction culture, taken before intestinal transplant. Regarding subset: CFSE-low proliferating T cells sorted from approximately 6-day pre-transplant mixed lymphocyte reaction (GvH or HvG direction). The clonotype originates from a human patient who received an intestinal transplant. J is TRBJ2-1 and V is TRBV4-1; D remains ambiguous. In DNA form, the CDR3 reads TGCGCCAGCAGCCAATATATGAACAATGAGCAGTTCTTC. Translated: CASSQYMNNEQFF.